Following are 32 T cell receptor beta chains from one sample sequenced in a study of cytomegalovirus exposure and HLA in healthy donors. The PCR was carried out with 60 Vbeta primers and 13 Jbeta primers. Produced via immunoSEQ multiplex PCR; TCRdb's table is partial and in-frame only. The table includes about 110,000 clones, roughly 78% detected once. Sequencing was done on a sample of PBMCs. The receptor set was obtained from a woman aged 40-49 years in good health and CMV-seronegative.

This CDR3 is CASSIALGDEQFF. In DNA, the CDR3 is TGTGCCAGTAGTATAGCCCTAGGGGATGAGCAGTTCTTC. V and J are TRBV19 and TRBJ2-1; the D gene is possibly TRBD1 (5 bases). The V end was cut by 1 base, the J end by 8 bases, with 9 bases between. CDR3 length equals 13 residues. CDR1 is LNHDA, CDR2 SQIVND, per germline (reference sequence).

The chain couples TRBV6-1 to TRBJ1-2; no clear D. This CDR3 has 15 residues. CDR1 MNHNS and CDR2 SASEGT come from the germline V gene. The ends were cut back, 2 bases at V and 8 bases at J, with 18 bases in the middle. The CDR3 nucleotides are TGTGCCAGCAGTGAAACCTACCTCGAGGAGCAGGGCTACACCTTC. Translating it yields CASSETYLEEQGYTF.

V is TRBV25-1 and J is TRBJ2-6; D perhaps matches TRBD1 (5 bases). The CDR3 runs to 14 residues. V lost 6 bases to trimming and J lost 2 bases, with 8 bases between them. Germline loops: CDR1 MGHDK, CDR2 SYGVNS. The CDR3 sequence: CASSSGTGANVLTF. The DNA of the CDR3 is TGTGCCAGCAGCTCAGGGACTGGGGCCAACGTCCTGACTTTC.

The chain recombines TRBV6-5 with TRBJ2-1; 14 bases line up with TRBD2. Germline V lookup: CDR1 MNHEY, CDR2 SVGAGI. Trimming cost V 7 bases and J 8 bases; bases outside gene matches: 7. The CDR3 is made up of 15 amino acids. CDR3 DNA: TGTGCCAGCATAGAGACTAGCGGGGGGGCCTATGAGCAGTTCTTC. It yields the protein CASIETSGGAYEQFF.

The rearrangement uses TRBV10-3 and TRBJ2-1; a possible D gene is TRBD2 (6 bases). CDR1 ENHRY and CDR2 SYGVKD come from the germline V gene. CDR3 length: 14 residues. Trimming stripped 10 bases from V and 8 bases from J, with 21 bases between. The CDR3 region is CATGISGLGYEQFF. In DNA form, the CDR3 reads TGTGCCACAGGGATAAGCGGGCTTGGCTATGAGCAGTTCTTC.

This clone was picked up a small number of times. The gene calls are TRBV5-1 and TRBJ2-3, with 7 bases matching TRBD2. This CDR3 spans 14 amino acids. After removal of 0 bases from V and 4 bases from J, the junction contained 2 bases not matched to a gene. The germline V gene has CDR1 SGHRS and CDR2 YFSETQ. The DNA of the CDR3 is TGCGCCAGCAGCTTGGGGGGGGGTGCAGATACGCAGTATTTT. As protein: CASSLGGGADTQYF.

Comment on this clone: Other nucleotide sequences from this sample produce the same CDR3. V and J are TRBV5-6 and TRBJ1-1; TRBD1 matches 10 bases. Germline assignment: CDR1 SGHDT and CDR2 YYEEEE. The CDR3 is 15 amino acids. J was trimmed by 1 base and V by 0 bases; bases with no gene match: 0. The CDR3 loop reads CASSLGDRGNTEAFF. The CDR3 DNA reads as TGTGCCAGCAGCTTGGGGGACAGGGGGAACACTGAAGCTTTCTTT.

The V call is TRBV7-6, the J call TRBJ1-1; no definite D call. The CDR3 loop spans 13 amino acids. Between the trimmed V and J ends, which lost 0 bases and 7 bases, there was a span of 9 bases. The germline gives CDR1 SGHVS, CDR2 FNYEAQ. The CDR3 loop reads CASSLATGYEAFF. The CDR3 region has the DNA TGTGCCAGCAGCTTAGCGACGGGGTATGAAGCTTTCTTT.

This clone has just one count. This sample also contains other DNA sequences that code for the same CDR3. The chain couples TRBV9 to TRBJ2-3; D uncertain. Per germline, CDR1 SGDLS and CDR2 YYNGEE. The CDR3 is 13 residues long. V dropped 0 bases and J dropped 1 base, with 3 bases sitting between them. CDR3 bases: TGTGCCAGCAGCGTAGCAGGCACAGATACGCAGTATTTT. Translated, it gives CASSVAGTDTQYF.

The chain couples TRBV2 to TRBJ2-5; 8 bases map to TRBD1. The V gene's germline CDR1 is SNHLY and CDR2 FYNNEI. The CDR3 sequence is 15 residues long. The ends lost 4 bases at V and 3 bases at J; junction bases unmatched: 7. CDR3 loop: CASSADRAAEETQYF. CDR3 nucleotides: TGTGCCAGCAGTGCGGACAGGGCGGCGGAAGAGACCCAGTACTTC.

This rearrangement joins TRBV5-1 to TRBJ2-7; tentatively, D is TRBD2 (6 bases). This CDR3 spans 13 amino acids. V lost 4 bases and J lost 2, with 10 bases in between. Germline assignment: CDR1 SGHRS and CDR2 YFSETQ. In nucleotides, the CDR3 is TGCGCCAGCAGCCCGGGGGTTACCTACGAGCAGTACTTC. Protein sequence: CASSPGVTYEQYF.

A note on this clone: One end of the junction varies from germline; a read error may be responsible. In the same sample, other DNA sequences code for this CDR3. The chain is built from TRBV9 and TRBJ2-7; 8 nucleotides align to TRBD2. Germline V gene sequence: CDR1 SGDLS, CDR2 YYNGEE. The CDR3 consists of 13 residues. CDR3 DNA sequence: TGCGCCAGCAGCGGGGGAGGCTCCTACGAGCAGTACTTC. The encoded protein is CASSGGGSYEQYF.

The chain is built from TRBV27 and TRBJ2-7; 8 bases match TRBD1. Trimming cost V 6 bases and J 2 bases; bases outside gene matches: 3. From germline, CDR1 is MNHEY and CDR2 SMNVEV (reference sequence). The CDR3 extends over 13 amino acids. This CDR3 reads CASSLDRAYEQYF. DNA for the CDR3: TGTGCCAGCAGCCTGGACAGGGCCTACGAGCAGTACTTC.

The chain carries TRBV9 and TRBJ2-1; TRBD2 aligns across 8 bases. There are 15 residues in the CDR3. Per the germline V gene, CDR1 is SGDLS and CDR2 is YYNGEE. V trimming: 0 bases; J trimming: 8 bases; junction bases outside the gene matches: 7. The CDR3 nucleotides read TGTGCCAGCAGCGTAGGGACTAGCCCCGGGGATGAGCAGTTCTTC. Residues: CASSVGTSPGDEQFF.

The sample holds one count of this clone. CDR3 sequence (DNA): TGCAGCGTTGCGACTAGCGGGAGCGACGAGCAGTACTTC. It codes for CSVATSGSDEQYF. The chain links TRBV29-1 to TRBJ2-7, with 12 bases aligning to TRBD2. J gave up 5 bases and V 4 bases, and 3 bases lay outside the gene matches. Germline loops: CDR1 SQVTM, CDR2 ANQGSEA. This CDR3 has 13 residues.

The V gene is TRBV28, the J gene TRBJ1-6, with a tentative D call TRBD1 (5 bases). Germline V CDR1 and CDR2: MDHEN, SYDVKM. This CDR3 contains 13 residues. V was cut by 10 bases and J by 8 bases, with 15 bases left in between. CDR3 DNA: TGTGCCACCAATCGACAGAAGGATTCACCCCTCCACTTT. Its protein product is CATNRQKDSPLHF.

The chain uses TRBV5-4 and TRBJ2-7, with 7 bases matching TRBD2. Germline CDR1 reads SGHNT; CDR2 reads YYREEE (reference sequence). This CDR3 contains 15 residues. J gave up 12 bases and V 4 bases, and 19 bases lay outside the gene matches. The CDR3 loop is CASSPGGTSSTRTYF. Written as DNA, the CDR3 is TGTGCCAGCAGCCCGGGAGGTACGAGCAGTACCCGGACGTACTTC. The full variable domain, with the rest looked up from reference TRBV5-4 and TRBJ2-7, is ETGVTQSPTHLIKTRGQQVTLRCSSQSGHNTVSWYQQALGQGPQFIFQYYREEENGRGNFPPRFSGLQFPNYSSELNVNALELDDSALYLCASSPGGTSSTRTYFGPGTRLTVT.

The V and J genes are TRBV6-5 and TRBJ2-2; D ambiguous. Germline assignment: CDR1 MNHEY and CDR2 SVGAGI. V lost 6 bases to trimming and J lost 2 bases, with 10 bases between them. CDR3 size: 14 residues. The CDR3 is CASRQLKNTGELFF. As DNA, the CDR3 is TGTGCCAGCAGGCAACTAAAAAACACCGGGGAGCTGTTTTTT.

The V gene is TRBV28, the J gene TRBJ1-2; D might be TRBD1 (6 bases). The V end lost 10 bases, the J end lost 12 bases, and 24 bases lay between the germline ends. Germline V gene sequence: CDR1 MDHEN, CDR2 SYDVKM. This CDR3 comprises 13 residues. The CDR3 reads CATRQAVPAGNTF. For the CDR3, the DNA is TGTGCCACCAGACAGGCGGTTCCTGCGGGAAACACCTTC.

This chain uses TRBV7-9 with TRBJ1-4; D is unclear. CDR3 length equals 14 residues. Trimming cost V 2 bases and J 5 bases, with 9 bases left between them. CDR1 and CDR2 from the germline V gene are SEHNR and FQNEAQ (reference sequence). The CDR3 coding sequence is TGTGCCAGCAGCTTATACACGGGGAATGAAAAACTGTTTTTT. It specifies CASSLYTGNEKLFF.

The genes are TRBV7-9 and TRBJ2-7; 9 bases align to TRBD2. The V segment lost 5 bases and the J segment 1 base; nucleotides outside the gene matches: 9. The CDR3 has 16 amino acids. The germline CDR1 and CDR2 sequences are SEHNR and FQNEAQ (reference sequence). DNA of the CDR3: TGTGCCAGCAGCGTGACTAGCGGAACACGTTCCTACGAGCAGTACTTC. Amino acids: CASSVTSGTRSYEQYF.

This chain joins TRBV19 and TRBJ2-3; 12 bases align to TRBD2. The CDR3 extends over 14 amino acids. The germline V gene encodes CDR1 LNHDA and CDR2 SQIVND (reference sequence). V trimming: 3 bases; J trimming: 10 bases; junction bases outside the gene matches: 5. The chain's CDR3 is CASSITSGRSAQYF. The DNA of the CDR3 is TGTGCCAGTAGTATCACTAGCGGGAGGTCGGCGCAGTATTTT.

V usage is TRBV5-1 and J usage is TRBJ2-3; 12 bases align to TRBD2. The CDR3 runs to 19 residues. CDR1 SGHRS and CDR2 YFSETQ come from the germline V gene. V gave up 5 bases and J gave up 0 bases; unmatched junction bases: 13. The DNA for the CDR3 is TGCGCCAGCAGGCCCTGGGGTCTAGCGGGAGGGACTAGCACAGATACGCAGTATTTT. Translation: CASRPWGLAGGTSTDTQYF. Full variable domain (outside the CDR3, taken from reference TRBV5-1 and TRBJ2-3): KAGVTQTPRYLIKTRGQQVTLSCSPISGHRSVSWYQQTPGQGLQFLFEYFSETQRNKGNFPGRFSGRQFSNSRSEMNVSTLELGDSALYLCASRPWGLAGGTSTDTQYFGPGTRLTVL.

The V gene is TRBV4-3, the J gene TRBJ2-2; 9 bases are a match to TRBD2. The CDR3 runs to 16 residues. With 1 base clipped from V and 4 bases from J, the junction kept 4 bases outside the gene matches. Looked up from germline, CDR1 is LGHNA and CDR2 is YSLEER. CDR3 in DNA: TGCGCCAGCAGCCAAGCCTTGACTAGCGGCACCGGGGAGCTGTTTTTT. This sequence encodes CASSQALTSGTGELFF.

This sequence joins TRBV19 and TRBJ2-1; 11 nucleotides agree with TRBD2. Germline CDR1 reads LNHDA; CDR2 reads SQIVND (reference sequence). CDR3 size: 13 residues. The J segment lost 15 bases and the V segment lost 5 bases, leaving 9 bases of the junction unmatched. The CDR3 coding sequence is TGTGCCAGTAGTGCTAGCGGGGGGAGTCTGCGGTTCTTC. Its protein product is CASSASGGSLRFF.

The gene calls are TRBV19 and TRBJ2-2; D unclear. This CDR3 is 13 amino acids long. V dropped 5 bases and J dropped 6 bases, with 10 bases sitting between them. Germline V gives CDR1 LNHDA, CDR2 SQIVND (reference sequence). CDR3: CASSLTLAGELFF. DNA of the CDR3: TGTGCCAGTAGTTTAACATTGGCCGGGGAGCTGTTTTTT.

J is TRBJ2-3 and V is TRBV6-5; TRBD2 matches 7 bases. This CDR3 comprises 14 residues. After removal of 5 bases from V and 0 bases from J, the junction contained 2 bases not matched to a gene. Germline loops: CDR1 MNHEY, CDR2 SVGAGI. DNA for the CDR3: TGTGCCAGCAGTAAAGCGGGGAGCACAGATACGCAGTATTTT. Protein: CASSKAGSTDTQYF.

This chain uses TRBV5-1 with TRBJ2-3; 8 nucleotides line up with TRBD2. This CDR3 comprises 15 residues. J gave up 3 bases and V 3 bases, and 6 bases lay outside the gene matches. Germline CDR1 SGHRS, CDR2 YFSETQ. CDR3 amino acids: CASSWGREGTDTQYF. The CDR3 region has the DNA TGCGCCAGCAGCTGGGGACGGGAGGGAACAGATACGCAGTATTTT.

The chain employs TRBV7-9 and TRBJ2-5; 9 bases map to TRBD1. Matching the DNA end better, TRBJ2-7 makes the J call doubtful. The CDR3 extends over 15 amino acids. Germline V lookup: CDR1 SEHNR, CDR2 FQNEAQ (reference sequence). The chain's CDR3 is CASAGDRASSVEQYF. The CDR3 DNA reads TGTGCCAGCGCTGGGGACAGGGCATCTTCCGTCGAGCAGTACTTC.

The V and J genes are TRBV7-2 and TRBJ1-1; TRBD1 matches at 7 bases. Germline loops: CDR1 SGHTA, CDR2 FQGNSA. With 10 bases clipped from V and 7 bases from J, the junction kept 15 bases outside the gene matches. The CDR3 is 14 residues long. CDR3 bases: TGTGCCATCGGAAGAGGGGACAGAGTAGGTGAAGCTTTCTTT. It translates to CAIGRGDRVGEAFF.

The chain links TRBV30 to TRBJ1-3; D might be TRBD1 (5 bases). Germline V gives CDR1 GTSNPN, CDR2 SVGIG (reference sequence). This CDR3 is 15 amino acids long. The V and J ends lost 0 bases and 2 bases respectively, with 11 bases between them. The DNA for the CDR3 is TGTGCCTGGAGTGTAGGGACTACCCCTGGAAACACCATATATTTT. This codes for CAWSVGTTPGNTIYF.

The chain is built from TRBV30 and TRBJ1-1; D is unclear. The CDR3 loop spans 13 amino acids. The germline V and J ends were trimmed by 8 bases and 1 base, with 14 bases remaining between them. CDR1 and CDR2 from the germline V gene are GTSNPN and SVGIG (reference sequence). DNA for the CDR3: TGTGCCCGCGCAGGTCCTGGGAACACTGAAGCTTTCTTT. This translates into CARAGPGNTEAFF. Drawing the rest from reference TRBV30 and TRBJ1-1, the complete variable domain is SQTIHQWPATLVQPVGSPLSLECTVEGTSNPNLYWYRQAAGRGLQLLFYSVGIGQISSEVPQNLSASRPQDRQFILSSKKLLLSDSGFYLCARAGPGNTEAFFGQGTRLTVV.